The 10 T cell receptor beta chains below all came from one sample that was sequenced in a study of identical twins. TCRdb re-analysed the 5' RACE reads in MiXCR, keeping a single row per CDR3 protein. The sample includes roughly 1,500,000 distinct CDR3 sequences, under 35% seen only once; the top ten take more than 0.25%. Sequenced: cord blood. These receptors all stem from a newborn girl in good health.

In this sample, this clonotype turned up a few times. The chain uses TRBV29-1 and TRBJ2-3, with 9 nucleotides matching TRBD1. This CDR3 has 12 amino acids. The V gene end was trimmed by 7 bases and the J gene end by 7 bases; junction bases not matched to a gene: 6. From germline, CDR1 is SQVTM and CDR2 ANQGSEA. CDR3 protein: CSAGTGPYTQYF. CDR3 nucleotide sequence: TGCAGCGCTGGGACAGGGCCCTATACGCAGTATTTT.

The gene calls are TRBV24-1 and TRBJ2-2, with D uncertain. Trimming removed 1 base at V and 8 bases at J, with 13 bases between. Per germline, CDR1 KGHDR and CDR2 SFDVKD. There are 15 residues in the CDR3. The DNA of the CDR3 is TGTGCCACCAGTGATTTTTCGACACCCGTGGGGGAGCTGTTTTTT. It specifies CATSDFSTPVGELFF.

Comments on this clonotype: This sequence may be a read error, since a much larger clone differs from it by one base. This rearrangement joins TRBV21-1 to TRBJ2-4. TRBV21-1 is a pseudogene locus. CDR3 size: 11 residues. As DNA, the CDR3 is TGTGCCAGCAGCAATTTTTACGAGCGGTACTTC. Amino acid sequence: CASSNFYERYF.

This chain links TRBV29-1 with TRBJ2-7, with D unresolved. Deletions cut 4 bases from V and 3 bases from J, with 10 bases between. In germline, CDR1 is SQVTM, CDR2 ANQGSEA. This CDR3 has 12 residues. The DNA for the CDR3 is TGCAGCGTTGGTAGGAACCTCTACGAGCAGTACTTC. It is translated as CSVGRNLYEQYF.

CDR3 amino acids: CASKDRAGGRTGNTIYF. The CDR3 nucleotides read TGCGCCAGCAAGGATCGGGCAGGGGGCCGCACTGGAAACACCATATATTTT. The chain combines TRBV10-2 with TRBJ1-3, with 8 positions matching TRBD1. Unmatched junction bases numbered 13, after V lost 7 bases and J lost 2 bases. The germline gives CDR1 WSHSY, CDR2 SAAADI. CDR3 length: 17 residues.

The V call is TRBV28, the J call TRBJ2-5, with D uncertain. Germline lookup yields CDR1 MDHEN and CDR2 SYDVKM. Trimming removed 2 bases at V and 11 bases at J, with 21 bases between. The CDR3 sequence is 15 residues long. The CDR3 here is CASSLIRTSYNEQYF. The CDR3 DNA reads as TGTGCCAGCAGTTTAATCCGGACCTCCTACAATGAGCAGTACTTC. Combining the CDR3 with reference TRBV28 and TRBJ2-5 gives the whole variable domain DVKVTQSSRYLVKRTGEKVFLECVQDMDHENMFWYRQDPGLGLRLIYFSYDVKMKEKGDIPEGYSVSREKKERFSLILESASTNQTSMYLCASSLIRTSYNEQYFGPGTRLLVL.

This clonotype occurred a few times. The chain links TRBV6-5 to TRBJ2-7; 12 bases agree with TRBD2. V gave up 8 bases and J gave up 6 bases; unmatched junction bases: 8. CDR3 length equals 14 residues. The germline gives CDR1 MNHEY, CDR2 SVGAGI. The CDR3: CASAPLAGGREQYF. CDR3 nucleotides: TGTGCCAGCGCTCCGCTAGCGGGAGGGCGCGAGCAGTACTTC.

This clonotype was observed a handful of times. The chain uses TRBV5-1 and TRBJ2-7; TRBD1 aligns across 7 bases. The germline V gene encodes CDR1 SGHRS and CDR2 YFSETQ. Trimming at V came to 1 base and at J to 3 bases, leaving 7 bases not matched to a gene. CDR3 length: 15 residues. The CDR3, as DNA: TGCGCCAGCAGCTTGTTCGGGACAGCGTACTACGAGCAGTACTTC. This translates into CASSLFGTAYYEQYF.

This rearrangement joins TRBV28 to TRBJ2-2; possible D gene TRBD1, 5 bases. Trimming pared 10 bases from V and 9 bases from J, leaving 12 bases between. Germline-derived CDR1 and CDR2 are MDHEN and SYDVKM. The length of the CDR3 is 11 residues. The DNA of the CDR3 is TGTGCCATAAGGGGCAACCGGGAGCTGTTTTTT. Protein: CAIRGNRELFF. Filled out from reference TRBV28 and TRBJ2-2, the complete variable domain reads DVKVTQSSRYLVKRTGEKVFLECVQDMDHENMFWYRQDPGLGLRLIYFSYDVKMKEKGDIPEGYSVSREKKERFSLILESASTNQTSMYLCAIRGNRELFFGEGSRLTVL.

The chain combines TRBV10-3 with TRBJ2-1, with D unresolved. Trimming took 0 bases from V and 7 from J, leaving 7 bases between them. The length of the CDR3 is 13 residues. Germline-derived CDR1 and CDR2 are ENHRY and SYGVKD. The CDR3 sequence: CAISESDGNEQFF. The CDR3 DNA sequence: TGTGCCATCAGTGAGTCGGACGGGAATGAGCAGTTCTTC.